This T cell receptor (beta chain) was sequenced during a study of OX40 agonist ivuxolimab in advanced cancers. Sequencing used immunoSEQ multiplex PCR; TCRdb keeps in-frame clones, though not all of them. This table holds tens of thousands of clones, around 93% found once. Germline V lookup: CDR1 SGHRS, CDR2 YFSETQ. Trimming pared 4 bases from V and 6 bases from J, leaving 26 bases between. CDR3 length: 18 residues. The study, taken as a whole, reports: At doses 0.1 to 3.0 mg/kg, CD4+ and CD8+ clones expanded.

A word on this clone: The antigen is undetermined.

This sequence joins TRBV5-1 and TRBJ2-1; D possibly corresponds to TRBD1 (6 bases). The receptor was isolated from an adult with an advanced solid tumor such as melanoma, head and neck, liver or kidney cancer. This specimen consisted of CD4+ or CD8+ T cells sorted from blood, obtained in a trial of the OX40 agonist ivuxolimab. CDR3 residues: CASSPNRQDSRSSNEQFF. DNA of the CDR3: TGCGCCAGCAGCCCCAACCGCCAGGACAGTCGTTCAAGCAATGAGCAGTTCTTC.